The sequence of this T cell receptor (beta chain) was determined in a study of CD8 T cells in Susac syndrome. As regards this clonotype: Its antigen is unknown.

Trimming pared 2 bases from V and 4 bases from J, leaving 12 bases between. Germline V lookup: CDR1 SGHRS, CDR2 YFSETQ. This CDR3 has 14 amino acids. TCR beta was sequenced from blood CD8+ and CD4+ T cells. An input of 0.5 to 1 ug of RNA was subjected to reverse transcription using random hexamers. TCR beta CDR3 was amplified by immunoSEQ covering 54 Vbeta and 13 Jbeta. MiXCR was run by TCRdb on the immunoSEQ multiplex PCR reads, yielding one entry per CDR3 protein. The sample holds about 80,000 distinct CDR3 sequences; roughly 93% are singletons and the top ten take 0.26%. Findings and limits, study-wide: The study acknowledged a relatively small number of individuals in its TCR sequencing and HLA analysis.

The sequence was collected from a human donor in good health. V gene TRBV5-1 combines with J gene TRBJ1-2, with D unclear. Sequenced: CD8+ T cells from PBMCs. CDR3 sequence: CASSLNLGSYGYTF. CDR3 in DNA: TGCGCCAGCAGCTTAAATCTGGGGAGCTATGGCTACACCTTC.